The text below deals with one T cell receptor (beta chain). Antigen specificity is unknown. This specimen belongs to a study of PD-L1 blockade in urothelial cancer. Study-wide background: Men with urothelial cancer arising in the bladder made up most of the roughly 29 patients. A median of roughly 150,000 T cells was found in the blood samples.

General study points: Durable benefit accompanied greater 3-week expansion of tumor-associated blood clones.

Germline V CDR1 and CDR2: SQVTM, ANQGSEA. This CDR3 contains 12 residues. V shed 7 bases and J 7 bases; nucleotides not matched to a gene: 6. Sequencing used immunoSEQ multiplex PCR; TCRdb keeps in-frame clones, though not all of them. The table has about 36,000 clones, about 80% seen once. The time point: peripheral blood 6 weeks after treatment start. The receptor was derived from a man in his forties with urothelial cancer. Specimen: PBMCs, collected around atezolizumab (anti-PD-L1) treatment. The rearrangement joins TRBV29-1 to TRBJ2-2, with 7 bases fitting TRBD2. This chain's CDR3 is CSAGGGRGELFF. CDR3 in DNA: TGCAGCGCTGGGGGGGGACGCGGGGAGCTGTTTTTT.